The present entry profiles one TCR beta chain with its context. This sample is drawn from a study of blood T cell repertoires in COVID-19. Sequenced by immunoSEQ multiplex PCR; TCRdb stores in-frame clones only, minus some. The sample consists of just over 350,000 clones, 75% to 90% of them appearing once. This clonotype originated in a woman aged 60-75 years with COVID-19, enrolled during active disease. Sequencing was carried out using peripheral blood.

CDR3 nucleotide sequence: TGTGCCAGCAGCCAAGAACTGGTGGGACTAGCGGGGAGAAACAATGAGCAGTTCTTC. This codes for CASSQELVGLAGRNNEQFF. This chain joins TRBV4-2 and TRBJ2-1, with 13 bases identical to TRBD2. Germline values: CDR1 LGHNA, CDR2 YNFKEQ. This CDR3 is 19 amino acids long. V lost 0 bases, J lost 5 bases, and 10 bases stayed unmatched.